These T cell receptor beta chains were read from a single sample in a study of vaccination effects on CD4 cells after COVID-19. No antigen is known for these receptors. Sequencing was performed with immunoSEQ multiplex PCR; in TCRdb, only in-frame clones are kept and a portion is missing. The sample carries some 69,000 clones, roughly three quarters recorded once. The input for sequencing was CD4+ T cells from PBMCs cultured with HCoV-NL63 spike peptides, taken before COVID-19 vaccination. All receptors derive from a human donor who received a COVID-19 vaccine. Each CDR3 is given with its conserved first and last residue. Fields, in order: CDR3 protein, CDR3 DNA, J gene, D gene, V gene, clone size. The D gene is left open where the match is weak. The listing skips clone size in some rows; elsewhere it reads once, few, many or a size class.

CDR3 protein: CASSLLGQGSTEAFF
CDR3 DNA: TGTGCCAGCTCCCTCCTGGGACAGGGAAGCACTGAAGCTTTCTTT
J gene: TRBJ1-1
D gene: TRBD1
V gene: TRBV28
clone size: few

CDR3 protein: CASSSRTGVGNEQFF
CDR3 DNA: TGTGCCAGCAGCTCTCGGACAGGGGTTGGCAATGAGCAGTTCTTC
J gene: TRBJ2-1
D gene: TRBD1
V gene: TRBV11-2
clone size: NA

CDR3 protein: CASSHPTSGSGELFF
CDR3 DNA: TGCGCCAGCAGCCACCCGACTAGCGGTAGTGGGGAGCTGTTTTTT
J gene: TRBJ2-2
D gene: TRBD2
V gene: TRBV4-1
clone size: few

CDR3 protein: CASSGGQEALMTQYF
CDR3 DNA: TGTGCCAGCAGCGGGGGACAGGAGGCCCTCATGACCCAGTACTTC
J gene: TRBJ2-5
D gene: TRBD1
V gene: TRBV6-5
clone size: NA

CDR3 protein: CASSLGGPGNTIYF
CDR3 DNA: TGCGCCAGCAGCTTGGGTGGGCCCGGAAACACCATATATTTT
J gene: TRBJ1-3
D gene: NA
V gene: TRBV5-1
clone size: NA

CDR3 protein: CASSGQGAGSRSPLHF
CDR3 DNA: TGTGCCAGCAGCGGACAGGGGGCGGGATCTAGATCACCCCTCCACTTT
J gene: TRBJ1-6
D gene: TRBD1
V gene: TRBV9
clone size: NA

CDR3 protein: CASSLTGFRNTIYF
CDR3 DNA: TGTGCCAGCAGCTTAACAGGGTTTAGAAACACCATATATTTT
J gene: TRBJ1-3
D gene: NA
V gene: TRBV7-8
clone size: NA

CDR3 protein: CSVDKAGVSTDTQYF
CDR3 DNA: TGCAGCGTTGATAAAGCGGGAGTTAGCACAGATACGCAGTATTTT
J gene: TRBJ2-3
D gene: TRBD2
V gene: TRBV29-1
clone size: NA

CDR3 protein: CASAYSAQETQYF
CDR3 DNA: TGTGCCAGCGCCTACAGCGCCCAAGAGACCCAGTACTTC
J gene: TRBJ2-5
D gene: NA
V gene: TRBV6-4
clone size: NA

CDR3 protein: CAWSSGYEKLFF
CDR3 DNA: TGTGCCTGGAGTAGTGGATATGAAAAACTGTTTTTT
J gene: TRBJ1-4
D gene: NA
V gene: TRBV30
clone size: NA

CDR3 protein: CASSPGYQGETQYF
CDR3 DNA: TGTGCCAGCTCACCAGGCTATCAGGGGGAGACCCAGTACTTC
J gene: TRBJ2-5
D gene: NA
V gene: TRBV18
clone size: NA

CDR3 protein: CASSLISGGQETQYF
CDR3 DNA: TGTGCCAGCAGCTTAATTTCGGGGGGGCAAGAGACCCAGTACTTC
J gene: TRBJ2-5
D gene: TRBD2
V gene: TRBV7-3
clone size: NA

CDR3 protein: CASTRDRGRDTQYF
CDR3 DNA: TGTGCCAGCACCCGGGACAGGGGGCGGGATACGCAGTATTTT
J gene: TRBJ2-3
D gene: TRBD1
V gene: TRBV6-5
clone size: NA

CDR3 protein: CASSFRTSGSQETQYF
CDR3 DNA: TGTGCCAGCAGCTTTAGGACCAGCGGGTCACAAGAGACCCAGTACTTC
J gene: TRBJ2-5
D gene: NA
V gene: TRBV7-9
clone size: NA

CDR3 protein: CASSNLLNEQFF
CDR3 DNA: TGTGCCAGCAGCAATCTCCTCAATGAGCAGTTCTTC
J gene: TRBJ2-1
D gene: NA
V gene: TRBV7-9
clone size: once

CDR3 protein: CSVETVAETQYF
CDR3 DNA: TGCAGCGTTGAAACGGTAGCGGAGACCCAGTACTTC
J gene: TRBJ2-5
D gene: NA
V gene: TRBV29-1
clone size: NA

CDR3 protein: CASSRNRGNTEAFF
CDR3 DNA: TGTGCCAGCAGTCGAAACAGGGGGAACACTGAAGCTTTCTTT
J gene: TRBJ1-1
D gene: TRBD1
V gene: TRBV28
clone size: NA

CDR3 protein: CASSLAATAGNTIYF
CDR3 DNA: TGTGCCAGCAGCTTGGCCGCGACAGCGGGAAACACCATATATTTT
J gene: TRBJ1-3
D gene: NA
V gene: TRBV5-4
clone size: few

CDR3 protein: CASRPLGGQLSGANVLTF
CDR3 DNA: TGTGCCAGCCGCCCCCTCGGGGGACAACTCTCTGGGGCCAACGTCCTGACTTTC
J gene: TRBJ2-6
D gene: NA
V gene: TRBV7-2
clone size: NA

CDR3 protein: CASSRRDRDYGYTF
CDR3 DNA: TGCGCCAGCAGCCGCCGGGACAGGGACTATGGCTACACCTTC
J gene: TRBJ1-2
D gene: TRBD1
V gene: TRBV4-1
clone size: few

CDR3 protein: CASSLRQGASGANVLTF
CDR3 DNA: TGTGCCAGCAGCTTACGGCAGGGGGCATCGGGGGCCAACGTCCTGACTTTC
J gene: TRBJ2-6
D gene: TRBD1
V gene: TRBV27
clone size: NA

CDR3 protein: CASARQGLNTEAFF
CDR3 DNA: TGTGCCAGTGCGAGACAGGGCTTGAACACTGAAGCTTTCTTT
J gene: TRBJ1-1
D gene: TRBD1
V gene: TRBV7-9
clone size: NA

CDR3 protein: CASTSGTVNSPLHF
CDR3 DNA: TGTGCCAGTACCTCCGGGACAGTTAATTCACCCCTCCACTTT
J gene: TRBJ1-6
D gene: TRBD1
V gene: TRBV19
clone size: NA

CDR3 protein: CASRGTGYATQYF
CDR3 DNA: TGTGCCAGCAGGGGGACAGGGTATGCGACCCAGTACTTC
J gene: TRBJ2-5
D gene: TRBD1
V gene: TRBV2
clone size: NA

CDR3 protein: CASSWTGAGNTIYF
CDR3 DNA: TGTGCCAGCAGTTGGACAGGGGCTGGAAACACCATATATTTT
J gene: TRBJ1-3
D gene: TRBD1
V gene: TRBV2
clone size: once

CDR3 protein: CASQGLSGNTIYF
CDR3 DNA: TGTGCCAGCCAGGGGTTGTCTGGAAACACCATATATTTT
J gene: TRBJ1-3
D gene: NA
V gene: TRBV12-3/TRBV12-4
clone size: few

CDR3 protein: CASSEQDGDTQYF
CDR3 DNA: TGTGCCAGCAGTGAACAGGATGGAGATACGCAGTATTTT
J gene: TRBJ2-3
D gene: NA
V gene: TRBV6-1
clone size: NA

CDR3 protein: CASSLGLATDTQYF
CDR3 DNA: TGTGCCAGCTCCCTGGGACTAGCGACAGATACGCAGTATTTT
J gene: TRBJ2-3
D gene: TRBD2
V gene: TRBV18
clone size: once

CDR3 protein: CASSQVGGNNEQFF
CDR3 DNA: TGCGCCAGCAGCCAAGTGGGGGGAAACAATGAGCAGTTCTTC
J gene: TRBJ2-1
D gene: NA
V gene: TRBV4-1
clone size: NA

CDR3 protein: CASSLRDTESNGYTF
CDR3 DNA: TGTGCCAGCAGCTTGAGGGACACAGAATCGAATGGCTACACCTTC
J gene: TRBJ1-2
D gene: NA
V gene: TRBV5-4
clone size: NA

CDR3 protein: CASSAILAGGPDTQYF
CDR3 DNA: TGTGCCAGCAGCGCCATACTAGCGGGGGGCCCAGATACGCAGTATTTT
J gene: TRBJ2-3
D gene: TRBD2
V gene: TRBV7-2
clone size: NA

CDR3 protein: CASSLVSQTYNEQFF
CDR3 DNA: TGTGCCAGCAGCTTAGTGAGTCAGACATACAATGAGCAGTTCTTC
J gene: TRBJ2-1
D gene: NA
V gene: TRBV7-2
clone size: NA

CDR3 protein: CASSPPGSGGVYGYTF
CDR3 DNA: TGTGCCAGCAGCCCGCCGGGATCAGGGGGCGTCTATGGCTACACCTTC
J gene: TRBJ1-2
D gene: TRBD1
V gene: TRBV5-4
clone size: NA

CDR3 protein: CASSSPNSPLHF
CDR3 DNA: TGTGCCAGCAGCTCTCCGAATTCACCCCTCCACTTT
J gene: TRBJ1-6
D gene: NA
V gene: TRBV5-4
clone size: NA

CDR3 protein: CASSESGRGMNIQYF
CDR3 DNA: TGCGCCAGCAGTGAGTCGGGCAGGGGGATGAACATTCAGTACTTC
J gene: TRBJ2-4
D gene: TRBD1
V gene: TRBV10-1
clone size: NA

CDR3 protein: CASKLLGPTDTQYF
CDR3 DNA: TGTGCCAGTAAGCTCTTGGGCCCCACAGATACGCAGTATTTT
J gene: TRBJ2-3
D gene: NA
V gene: TRBV19
clone size: NA

CDR3 protein: CASRLGGNQETQYF
CDR3 DNA: TGTGCCAGCCGTCTGGGGGGGAACCAAGAGACCCAGTACTTC
J gene: TRBJ2-5
D gene: TRBD2
V gene: TRBV2
clone size: NA

CDR3 protein: CASSGDSNEKLFF
CDR3 DNA: TGTGCCAGCAGCGGGGACAGTAATGAAAAACTGTTTTTT
J gene: TRBJ1-4
D gene: TRBD1
V gene: TRBV5-5
clone size: NA

CDR3 protein: CASSLSEQLNTGELFF
CDR3 DNA: TGCGCCAGCAGCTTGTCAGAACAATTGAACACCGGGGAGCTGTTTTTT
J gene: TRBJ2-2
D gene: NA
V gene: TRBV5-1
clone size: NA

CDR3 protein: CASEGTSGVTQYF
CDR3 DNA: TGTGCCAGCGAAGGGACTAGCGGGGTTACGCAGTATTTT
J gene: TRBJ2-3
D gene: TRBD2
V gene: TRBV6-5
clone size: once

CDR3 protein: CASRRDSGEAFF
CDR3 DNA: TGTGCCAGCAGGAGGGACAGCGGGGAAGCTTTCTTT
J gene: TRBJ1-1
D gene: TRBD1
V gene: TRBV2
clone size: NA

CDR3 protein: CATSRDSVNTEAFF
CDR3 DNA: TGTGCCACCAGCAGAGACAGTGTGAACACTGAAGCTTTCTTT
J gene: TRBJ1-1
D gene: NA
V gene: TRBV15
clone size: NA

CDR3 protein: CASGLPQGGGTDTQYF
CDR3 DNA: TGTGCTAGTGGCCTCCCACAGGGAGGGGGCACAGATACGCAGTATTTT
J gene: TRBJ2-3
D gene: NA
V gene: TRBV12-5
clone size: NA

CDR3 protein: CASSYSRIDSPLHF
CDR3 DNA: TGTGCCAGCAGTTACTCGCGGATAGATTCACCCCTCCACTTT
J gene: TRBJ1-6
D gene: NA
V gene: TRBV6-5
clone size: once

CDR3 protein: CASSTIQGETQYF
CDR3 DNA: TGCGCCAGCAGCACTATCCAGGGGGAGACCCAGTACTTC
J gene: TRBJ2-5
D gene: NA
V gene: TRBV5-1
clone size: NA

CDR3 protein: CSASVSWNTEAFF
CDR3 DNA: TGCAGTGCTAGTGTATCCTGGAACACTGAAGCTTTCTTT
J gene: TRBJ1-1
D gene: NA
V gene: TRBV20-1
clone size: NA

CDR3 protein: CASSPNGQGKVYGYTF
CDR3 DNA: TGTGCCAGCTCACCAAACGGACAGGGGAAGGTCTATGGCTACACCTTC
J gene: TRBJ1-2
D gene: TRBD1
V gene: TRBV18
clone size: NA

CDR3 protein: CASSQVTKVGYTF
CDR3 DNA: TGTGCCAGCAGCCAAGTAACTAAAGTTGGCTACACCTTC
J gene: TRBJ1-2
D gene: NA
V gene: TRBV3-1/TRBV3-2
clone size: NA

CDR3 protein: CATSDTRQGESNQPQHF
CDR3 DNA: TGTGCCACCAGTGATACCCGACAGGGGGAGAGCAATCAGCCCCAGCATTTT
J gene: TRBJ1-5
D gene: TRBD1
V gene: TRBV24-1
clone size: once

CDR3 protein: CATSDPNRGQGYHNEQFF
CDR3 DNA: TGTGCCACCAGTGACCCCAACCGAGGACAGGGATATCACAATGAGCAGTTCTTC
J gene: TRBJ2-1
D gene: TRBD1
V gene: TRBV24-1
clone size: NA

CDR3 protein: CASSYGGVYCNEQFF
CDR3 DNA: TGTGCCAGCAGTTACGGGGGGGTCTACTGCAATGAGCAGTTCTTC
J gene: TRBJ2-1
D gene: TRBD2
V gene: TRBV6-5
clone size: NA

CDR3 protein: CAWSVRWGGADTQYF
CDR3 DNA: TGTGCCTGGAGTGTACGGTGGGGGGGGGCAGATACGCAGTATTTT
J gene: TRBJ2-3
D gene: TRBD2
V gene: TRBV30
clone size: NA

CDR3 protein: CASSPDVGTAGYGYTF
CDR3 DNA: TGTGCCAGCTCACCTGATGTAGGGACAGCGGGCTATGGCTACACCTTC
J gene: TRBJ1-2
D gene: TRBD1
V gene: TRBV18
clone size: NA

CDR3 protein: CASSPRLANQETQYF
CDR3 DNA: TGTGCCAGCTCACCGAGGCTAGCGAATCAAGAGACCCAGTACTTC
J gene: TRBJ2-5
D gene: NA
V gene: TRBV18
clone size: NA

CDR3 protein: CASSQVLRLAGGDTQYF
CDR3 DNA: TGTGCCAGCAGCCAAGTTCTTAGACTAGCGGGGGGAGATACGCAGTATTTT
J gene: TRBJ2-3
D gene: TRBD2
V gene: TRBV3-1/TRBV3-2
clone size: NA

CDR3 protein: CASSYGAAGELFF
CDR3 DNA: TGTGCCAGCAGCTACGGGGCGGCCGGGGAGCTGTTTTTT
J gene: TRBJ2-2
D gene: NA
V gene: TRBV7-9
clone size: NA

CDR3 protein: CASSLQLHRELFF
CDR3 DNA: TGCGCCAGCAGCTTGCAGCTCCACCGGGAGCTGTTTTTT
J gene: TRBJ2-2
D gene: NA
V gene: TRBV5-1
clone size: few